This T cell receptor beta chain stems from a study of blood T cells in healthy people across ages. Then a second PCR, running about 6 to 12 cycles, was carried out with a sample-barcoded 5' primer and a J-beta primer mix. Each CDR3 protein is one row after TCRdb ran MiXCR on the 5' RACE reads. The sample includes under 700,000 distinct CDR3 sequences, about 25% of them seen just once. The CDR3 loop spans 15 amino acids. This sample also appeared in a second study, on T cells of mothers and their children.

The TCR sequence derives from a boy younger than 18 in good health. The rearrangement links TRBV21-1 to TRBJ1-1; TRBD1 is the table's D call and was not checked against the DNA. TRBV21-1 is listed as a pseudogene. Sequences were obtained from blood. For the CDR3, the DNA is TGCCGAGGAATAACCAATAGGGGGGTAAACACTGAAGCTTTCTTT. Protein product: CRGITNRGVNTEAFF.